This T cell receptor (beta chain) originates from a study of T cells in Graves' hyperthyroidism and ophthalmopathy. Looking at the study overall: Peripheral blood was drawn at first diagnosis, prior to all treatment.

Germline lookup yields CDR1 MNHEY and CDR2 SVGEGT. The CDR3 has 15 residues. Trimming cost V 2 bases and J 4 bases, with 14 bases left between them. RNA transcripts provided the source from which TCR beta CDR3 regions were amplified. The HTBI primer set drove a first-round RT-PCR of the TCR CDR3. TCRdb passed the multiplex PCR reads through MiXCR, listing each CDR3 protein once. The sample yields about 550,000 distinct CDR3 sequences, less than 25% seen once. The sample holds many counts of this clonotype. Researchers defined stable Graves' hyperthyroidism as no ophthalmopathy progression within 18 months.

This sequence was found in a young man with Graves' hyperthyroidism. The sequencing input was blood. This sequence joins TRBV6-2 or TRBV6-3 and TRBJ1-1; possible D gene TRBD1, 5 bases. The CDR3 loop is CASSYLMTVGTEAFF. CDR3 in DNA: TGTGCCAGCAGTTACCTAATGACAGTGGGCACTGAAGCTTTCTTT.